Listed below are T cell receptor beta chains from one sample, sequenced in a study of blood T cell repertoires in COVID-19. Assay: immunoSEQ multiplex PCR; the TCRdb copy retains only in-frame clones and omits some. The sample has approximately 290,000 clones, 80% to 85% seen once. The source material was peripheral blood. The receptors here all came from a person aged 70 to 85 with COVID-19, enrolled during active disease. The conserved cysteine and the conserved F or W are not part of the CDR3 here.

j_gene,v_gene,CDR3aa
TRBJ1-2,TRBV18,ASSPPSLPYDGYT
TRBJ2-7,TRBV5-1,ASSLEGGPGEQY
TRBJ2-1,TRBV7-2,ASSSISWLQF
TRBJ2-3,TRBV30,AQNIRGTDTQY
TRBJ2-1,TRBV6-4,ASSDSGTSGGYNEQF
TRBJ1-4,TRBV6-2/TRBV6-3,ASSYAGRTNEKLF
TRBJ2-1,TRBV7-2,ASSLGLAGAYYNEQF
TRBJ1-6,TRBV27,ASSREPGQGRSPLH
TRBJ2-7,TRBV6-5,ASRASGTGGYEQY
TRBJ2-1,TRBV6-5,ASSYRYSTYNEQF
TRBJ1-5,TRBV28,ASSLLVAQPQH